This is a list of T cell receptor beta chains from one sample in a study of cytomegalovirus exposure and HLA in healthy donors. Measured with immunoSEQ multiplex PCR; TCRdb has only the in-frame clones, and not every one. The sample shows 180,000 or so clones, roughly 77% of them seen only once. The specimen sequenced was PBMCs. These TCRs come from a woman in her 30s in good health and CMV-seronegative. Each CDR3 is given with its conserved first and last residue. The order of the fields is D gene, clone size, J gene, V gene, CDR3 protein, CDR3 DNA. D genes are given only for firm matches. The size field is filled for only some rows; it gives once, few, many or a size class.

.	.	TRBJ1-1	TRBV7-9	CASSLQGNTEAFF	TGTGCCAGCAGCTTACAGGGGAACACTGAAGCTTTCTTT
.	.	TRBJ1-2	TRBV9	CASSGRGNYGYTF	TGTGCCAGCAGTGGACGGGGGAACTATGGCTACACCTTC
TRBD2	.	TRBJ2-7	TRBV9	CASSVSGNSYEQYF	TGTGCCAGCAGCGTTAGCGGGAACTCCTACGAGCAGTACTTC
.	.	TRBJ1-5	TRBV19	CASSRDINQPQHF	TGTGCCAGTAGCCGGGACATCAATCAGCCCCAGCATTTT
TRBD2	.	TRBJ2-5	TRBV29-1	CSVGRSGGATETQYF	TGCAGCGTTGGACGAAGCGGGGGGGCCACGGAGACCCAGTACTTC
TRBD1	.	TRBJ1-1	TRBV5-5	CASRGGGYTEAFF	TGTGCCAGCAGAGGGGGCGGTTACACTGAAGCTTTCTTT
TRBD2	.	TRBJ2-3	TRBV18	CASSPPGTSTDTQYF	TGTGCCAGCTCACCACCGGGGACTAGTACAGATACGCAGTATTTT
.	.	TRBJ1-4	TRBV7-9	CASSLAGGWEKLFF	TGTGCCAGCAGCTTAGCGGGAGGATGGGAAAAACTGTTTTTT
TRBD1	.	TRBJ2-1	TRBV4-1	CASSQVGQVYDEQFF	TGCGCCAGCAGCCAGGTAGGACAGGTTTACGATGAGCAGTTCTTC
TRBD2	.	TRBJ2-3	TRBV29-1	CSVEPFGGDYSTDTQYF	TGCAGCGTTGAACCCTTCGGGGGGGACTACAGCACAGATACGCAGTATTTT
TRBD2	.	TRBJ2-7	TRBV5-8	CASSLYLAGGNPTYEQYF	TGTGCCAGCAGCTTATATCTCGCGGGGGGGAATCCCACCTACGAGCAGTACTTC
TRBD2	.	TRBJ2-3	TRBV10-2	CASSHLAGGRTDTQYF	TGCGCCAGCAGCCACCTAGCGGGGGGTCGCACAGATACGCAGTATTTT
.	.	TRBJ2-3	TRBV29-1	CSVEAVTDTQYF	TGCAGCGTTGAAGCAGTAACGGATACGCAGTATTTT
.	few	TRBJ2-7	TRBV2	CASSDARVAYEQYF	TGTGCCAGCAGTGACGCGAGGGTAGCCTACGAGCAGTACTTC
.	.	TRBJ1-5	TRBV7-8	CASSSQTTQAGRGNQPQHF	TGTGCCAGCAGCTCACAAACTACCCAAGCTGGGAGGGGCAATCAGCCCCAGCATTTT
TRBD2	few	TRBJ2-5	TRBV19	CASSTRVGLAGETQYF	TGTGCCAGTAGTACCCGAGTAGGACTAGCGGGGGAGACCCAGTACTTC
.	.	TRBJ2-5	TRBV18	CASSPLGETQYF	TGTGCCAGCTCACCACTCGGAGAGACCCAGTACTTC
TRBD1	.	TRBJ2-1	TRBV19	CASSSGAGGGQSSYNEQFF	TGTGCCAGTAGCTCTGGGGCAGGGGGCGGCCAAAGCTCCTACAATGAGCAGTTCTTC
TRBD2	.	TRBJ2-1	TRBV5-4	CASSLAGSGGATYEQFF	TGTGCCAGCAGCTTGGCCGGTAGCGGGGGGGCTACATATGAGCAGTTCTTC
.	.	TRBJ2-2	TRBV28	CASRVYGSGSSGELFF	TGTGCCAGCAGAGTTTATGGGTCGGGTAGCTCCGGGGAGCTGTTTTTT
.	few	TRBJ1-1	TRBV5-1	CASSLGTANTEAFF	TGCGCCAGCAGCTTGGGGACAGCGAACACTGAAGCTTTCTTT
.	few	TRBJ2-5	TRBV6-5	CASSYLRGGETQYF	TGTGCCAGCAGTTACCTGAGAGGGGGAGAGACCCAGTACTTC
TRBD2	.	TRBJ2-3	TRBV5-1	CASSLVLAGDSVDTQYF	TGCGCCAGCAGCTTGGTTCTAGCGGGGGATTCAGTAGATACGCAGTATTTT
.	once	TRBJ1-1	TRBV6-1	CASKGKRGNSTEAFF	TGTGCCAGCAAGGGCAAAAGGGGGAACTCGACTGAAGCTTTCTTT
.	.	TRBJ2-3	TRBV13	CASSPYRASPDTQYF	TGTGCCAGCAGCCCCTACAGGGCCTCCCCAGATACGCAGTATTTT
.	.	TRBJ2-7	TRBV7-9	CASSLAGMSSYEQYF	TGTGCCAGCAGCTTAGCGGGCATGAGCTCCTACGAGCAGTACTTC
TRBD1	.	TRBJ1-1	TRBV5-1	CASSRGRDMNTEAFF	TGCGCCAGCAGCAGGGGGCGAGACATGAACACTGAAGCTTTCTTT
.	.	TRBJ2-6	TRBV4-3	CASSHRTAANVLTF	TGCGCCAGCAGCCACCGGACAGCCGCCAACGTCCTGACTTTC
TRBD1	.	TRBJ1-2	TRBV6-4	CASSDSPGGSGYTF	TGTGCCAGCAGTGACTCTCCAGGGGGTAGTGGCTACACCTTC
TRBD1	.	TRBJ2-7	TRBV5-1	CASSPVGDSSYEQYF	TGCGCCAGCAGCCCGGTGGGGGACAGCTCCTACGAGCAGTACTTC
TRBD1	few	TRBJ2-7	TRBV7-2	CASSHGQGRYEQYF	TGTGCCAGCAGCCACGGACAGGGCCGGTACGAGCAGTACTTC
.	.	TRBJ1-3	TRBV9	CASSSRTGVGNTIYF	TGTGCCAGCAGCTCCCGAACGGGAGTTGGAAACACCATATATTTT
.	.	TRBJ2-1	TRBV10-2	CASGPRGGSYNEQFF	TGCGCCAGCGGTCCGAGGGGAGGCTCCTACAATGAGCAGTTCTTC
TRBD1	.	TRBJ1-2	TRBV5-1	CASSPTGDDGYTF	TGCGCCAGCAGCCCGACAGGGGACGATGGCTACACCTTC
.	.	TRBJ1-2	TRBV7-9	CASSLFPGQIYYGYTF	TGTGCCAGCAGCTTATTCCCCGGACAGATTTACTATGGCTACACCTTC
TRBD1	.	TRBJ2-7	TRBV2	CASSGGQGFDEQYF	TGTGCCAGCAGTGGGGGACAGGGTTTCGACGAGCAGTACTTC
.	.	TRBJ1-1	TRBV25-1	CASSDLGGTEAFF	TGTGCCAGCAGTGACCTAGGCGGCACTGAAGCTTTCTTT
TRBD1	.	TRBJ2-3	TRBV5-1	CATRQGAYTDTQYF	TGCGCCACAAGGCAGGGGGCCTACACAGATACGCAGTATTTT
.	.	TRBJ1-6	TRBV7-3	CASTLSPGYGSPLHF	TGTGCCAGCACCCTTAGTCCGGGATACGGTTCACCCCTCCACTTT
.	.	TRBJ1-1	TRBV6-5	CASSRGTENTEAFF	TGTGCCAGCAGTCGGGGGACGGAGAACACTGAAGCTTTCTTT
.	.	TRBJ2-7	TRBV27	CASSPRHRSYEQYF	TGTGCCAGCAGTCCTCGACATCGTTCCTACGAGCAGTACTTC